A selection of T cell receptor beta chains follows, all from one sample in a study of graft-versus-host responses after intestinal transplantation. Profiled with immunoSEQ multiplex PCR; TCRdb holds only in-frame clones, not every one. The profile shows nearly 100,000 clones, over 75% of them singletons. Sequencing was performed on PBMCs, taken about 450 days after intestinal transplant. These TCRs come from a human patient who received an intestinal transplant, so some T cells may come from the graft donor. Both conserved end residues are part of each CDR3. The order of the fields is clone size, D gene, V gene, J gene, CDR3 DNA, CDR3 protein. The D gene is left open where the match is weak. Only some rows state a clone size, as once, few, many or a class for expanded clones.

size: once
D: -
V: TRBV19
J: TRBJ1-1
DNA: TGTGCCAGTAGCCTCCCAGGGCTTGAAGCTTTCTTT
CDR3: CASSLPGLEAFF

size: -
D: -
V: TRBV2
J: TRBJ2-1
DNA: TGTGCCGGGTTGAAGGGCTCCTACAATGAGCAGTTCTTC
CDR3: CAGLKGSYNEQFF

size: -
D: -
V: TRBV7-9
J: TRBJ2-1
DNA: TGTGCCAGCATCCTGTTTGCTCAACAGGGATCCCACAATGAGCAGTTCTTC
CDR3: CASILFAQQGSHNEQFF

size: -
D: TRBD1
V: TRBV9
J: TRBJ2-7
DNA: TGTGCCAGCAGCGCGGGGACAGGGACCATGTACGAGCAGTACTTC
CDR3: CASSAGTGTMYEQYF

size: -
D: -
V: TRBV29-1
J: TRBJ2-7
DNA: TGCAGCGTTGATCGGACCTCTTCGTCCAACGAGCAGTACTTC
CDR3: CSVDRTSSSNEQYF

size: -
D: -
V: TRBV7-9
J: TRBJ1-2
DNA: TGTGCCAGCAGCTCCCGACAGCTCTATGGCTACACCTTC
CDR3: CASSSRQLYGYTF

size: -
D: -
V: TRBV9
J: TRBJ1-1
DNA: TGTGCCAGCAGCGTAGGGGGCAGGGAGACTGAAGCTTTCTTT
CDR3: CASSVGGRETEAFF

size: -
D: -
V: TRBV7-8
J: TRBJ2-5
DNA: TGTGCCAGCAGCTTAGAACGAGAGACCCAGTACTTC
CDR3: CASSLERETQYF

size: -
D: -
V: TRBV4-1
J: TRBJ2-7
DNA: TGCGCCAGCAGCCAAGTTCCCGGGGTCACATCCACCTACGAGCAGTACTTC
CDR3: CASSQVPGVTSTYEQYF

size: -
D: -
V: TRBV19
J: TRBJ1-2
DNA: TGTGCCAGTACCCTAGGGGGGAATGGCTACACCTTC
CDR3: CASTLGGNGYTF

size: -
D: -
V: TRBV5-1
J: TRBJ2-5
DNA: TGCGCCAGCAGCTTAGGGGGGCGGGGGGAGACCCAGTACTTC
CDR3: CASSLGGRGETQYF

size: -
D: -
V: TRBV11-1
J: TRBJ2-5
DNA: TGTGCCAGCAGCTTATACGGGCGGCAAGAGACCCAGTACTTC
CDR3: CASSLYGRQETQYF

size: -
D: -
V: TRBV29-1
J: TRBJ1-6
DNA: TGCAGCGTCGTTGCAGGGGTGGGTTCACCCCTCCACTTT
CDR3: CSVVAGVGSPLHF

size: -
D: TRBD1
V: TRBV5-1
J: TRBJ2-5
DNA: TGCGCCAGCAGCTTGGGACAGGGAAATCAAGAGACCCAGTACTTC
CDR3: CASSLGQGNQETQYF

size: -
D: TRBD2
V: TRBV18
J: TRBJ2-7
DNA: TGTGCCAGCTCACCGAAAATGGGACTAGCGGAATCGTACGAGCAGTACTTC
CDR3: CASSPKMGLAESYEQYF

size: once
D: -
V: TRBV29-1
J: TRBJ2-7
DNA: TGCAGCGTTGAATCGGCCTACGGGCAGTACTTC
CDR3: CSVESAYGQYF

size: -
D: -
V: TRBV7-3
J: TRBJ2-7
DNA: TGTGCCAGCCCGCCGGGACACGGTCATTACGAGCAGTACTTC
CDR3: CASPPGHGHYEQYF

size: -
D: -
V: TRBV6-5
J: TRBJ1-5
DNA: TGTGCCAGCAGTTACCCGGGGGCGCATCAGCCCCAGCATTTT
CDR3: CASSYPGAHQPQHF

size: once
D: -
V: TRBV2
J: TRBJ1-1
DNA: TGTGCCAGCAGTCCCCGAGGGGGTGGCACTGAAGCTTTCTTT
CDR3: CASSPRGGGTEAFF

size: -
D: TRBD1
V: TRBV13
J: TRBJ2-7
DNA: TGTGCCAGCAGCCCTACAGGGACAGGGCGGTACGAGCAGTACTTC
CDR3: CASSPTGTGRYEQYF

size: -
D: TRBD2
V: TRBV5-1
J: TRBJ2-3
DNA: TGCGCCAGCAGCTTGGAGCGGGGGAGCACAGATACGCAGTATTTT
CDR3: CASSLERGSTDTQYF

size: -
D: -
V: TRBV15
J: TRBJ1-6
DNA: TGTGCCACCAGCGGACAAGACAGAGACTGGGGTTCACCCCTCCACTTT
CDR3: CATSGQDRDWGSPLHF

size: -
D: -
V: TRBV5-1
J: TRBJ1-6
DNA: TGCGCCAGCAGCTTGGAAGGCAGCCCGCGGTCACCCCTCCACTTT
CDR3: CASSLEGSPRSPLHF

size: -
D: -
V: TRBV29-1
J: TRBJ2-3
DNA: TGCAGCGTTGTGGCAGGGTTAGTAAGCGCAGATACGCAGTATTTT
CDR3: CSVVAGLVSADTQYF

size: -
D: -
V: TRBV25-1
J: TRBJ1-1
DNA: TGTGCCAGCAGTCGGGGGGGGAGCTTGAACACTGAAGCTTTCTTT
CDR3: CASSRGGSLNTEAFF

size: -
D: TRBD2
V: TRBV6-4
J: TRBJ2-3
DNA: TGTGCCAGCAGCCGTAGCGGGGGGGCCTCAGATACGCAGTATTTT
CDR3: CASSRSGGASDTQYF

size: -
D: -
V: TRBV20-1
J: TRBJ1-5
DNA: TGCAGTGCTGGGGGTACGGGGCCCCAGCATTTT
CDR3: CSAGGTGPQHF

size: -
D: -
V: TRBV10-3
J: TRBJ1-1
DNA: TGTGCCATTACACCAACCCGACAGAACACTGAAGCTTTCTTT
CDR3: CAITPTRQNTEAFF

size: once
D: TRBD1
V: TRBV6-6
J: TRBJ1-6
DNA: TGTGCCAGCCGAAATTTAGGGGGCATCGCACCCCTCCACTTT
CDR3: CASRNLGGIAPLHF

size: -
D: -
V: TRBV4-1
J: TRBJ1-1
DNA: TGCGCCAGCAGCCGTCTTCGGGAAACTGAAGCTTTCTTT
CDR3: CASSRLRETEAFF

size: -
D: TRBD2
V: TRBV27
J: TRBJ2-1
DNA: TGTGCCAGCACCACCCGAGCTAGCGGGGGAGGTAATGAGCAGTTCTTC
CDR3: CASTTRASGGGNEQFF

size: few
D: -
V: TRBV2
J: TRBJ2-5
DNA: TGTGCCAGCAGTGGGACACAAGAGACCCAGTACTTC
CDR3: CASSGTQETQYF

size: -
D: TRBD2
V: TRBV4-1
J: TRBJ2-1
DNA: TGCGCCAGCAGCGCCCGGCCCCTAGCGGGGGGGTACAATGAGCAGTTCTTC
CDR3: CASSARPLAGGYNEQFF

size: once
D: -
V: TRBV19
J: TRBJ1-1
DNA: TGTGCCACCAGGGTCCAGGTAGACTCTGAAGCTTTCTTT
CDR3: CATRVQVDSEAFF

size: -
D: -
V: TRBV5-1
J: TRBJ2-7
DNA: TGCGCCAGCAGCCCGGGTCTTCGGATCTACGAGCAGTACTTC
CDR3: CASSPGLRIYEQYF

size: -
D: -
V: TRBV19
J: TRBJ1-2
DNA: TGTGCCAGTAGTATCCCCGGCAGGGTACATGGCTACACCTTC
CDR3: CASSIPGRVHGYTF

size: -
D: -
V: TRBV5-1
J: TRBJ2-7
DNA: TGCGCCAGCAGCGGGACGACTAGTCCCTACGAGCAGTACTTC
CDR3: CASSGTTSPYEQYF

size: -
D: -
V: TRBV6-1
J: TRBJ1-1
DNA: TGTGCCAGCAGTGAAATGAGGTACACTGAAGCTTTCTTT
CDR3: CASSEMRYTEAFF

size: -
D: TRBD1
V: TRBV2
J: TRBJ1-5
DNA: TGTGCCAGCCAGGCCAGGGGGGATAGCAATCAGCCCCAGCATTTT
CDR3: CASQARGDSNQPQHF

size: -
D: TRBD2
V: TRBV19
J: TRBJ2-5
DNA: TGTGCCAGTAGGCCTAGCGGGGGAGTGTACCAAGAGACCCAGTACTTC
CDR3: CASRPSGGVYQETQYF

size: -
D: TRBD2
V: TRBV29-1
J: TRBJ2-5
DNA: TGCAGCGTTCGACTAGCGGGATTAGGAGAGACCCAGTACTTC
CDR3: CSVRLAGLGETQYF

size: -
D: -
V: TRBV6-1
J: TRBJ1-6
DNA: TGTGCCAGCAGCCCACAGGAGGTATCACCCCTCCACTTT
CDR3: CASSPQEVSPLHF

size: -
D: TRBD2
V: TRBV5-1
J: TRBJ2-2
DNA: TGCGCCAGCAGCTTGGCCGGGGTAGCGGGGCCACCGGGGGAGCTGTTTTTT
CDR3: CASSLAGVAGPPGELFF

size: few
D: -
V: TRBV5-1
J: TRBJ1-3
DNA: TGCGCCAGCAGCTTGGCAGGGACACCGGAGGACACCATATATTTT
CDR3: CASSLAGTPEDTIYF

size: -
D: -
V: TRBV5-1
J: TRBJ1-1
DNA: TGCGCCAGCAGCACCCGTCGGGGGTCGATTGCTTTCTTT
CDR3: CASSTRRGSIAFF

size: -
D: -
V: TRBV6-5
J: TRBJ2-3
DNA: TGTGCCAGCAGATCAGGGAGCACAGATACGCAGTATTTT
CDR3: CASRSGSTDTQYF

size: -
D: TRBD2
V: TRBV19
J: TRBJ2-3
DNA: TGTGCCAGTAGTATCTGGACTAGCGGCACAGATACGCAGTATTTT
CDR3: CASSIWTSGTDTQYF

size: -
D: TRBD1
V: TRBV12-5
J: TRBJ2-5
DNA: TGTGCTAGTGGTTCCCGACTGGCCAGGGGGCCACAAGAGACCCAGTACTTC
CDR3: CASGSRLARGPQETQYF